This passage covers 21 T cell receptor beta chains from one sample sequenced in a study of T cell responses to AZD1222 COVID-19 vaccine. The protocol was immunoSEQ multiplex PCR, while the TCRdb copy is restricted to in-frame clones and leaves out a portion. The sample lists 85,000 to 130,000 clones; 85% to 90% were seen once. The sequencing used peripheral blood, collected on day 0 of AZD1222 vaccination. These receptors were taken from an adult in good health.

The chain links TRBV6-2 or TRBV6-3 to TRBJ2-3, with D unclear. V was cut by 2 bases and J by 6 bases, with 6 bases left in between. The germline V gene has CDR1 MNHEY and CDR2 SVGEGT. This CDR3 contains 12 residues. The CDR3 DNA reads TGTGCCAGCAGTTACCTGGGGGATACGCAGTATTTT. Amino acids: CASSYLGDTQYF.

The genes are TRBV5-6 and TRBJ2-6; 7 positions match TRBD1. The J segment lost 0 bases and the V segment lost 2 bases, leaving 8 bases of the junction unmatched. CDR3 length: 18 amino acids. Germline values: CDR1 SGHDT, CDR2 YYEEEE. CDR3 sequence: CASSFGQGVVSGANVLTF. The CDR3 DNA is TGTGCCAGCAGCTTCGGCCAGGGGGTGGTCTCTGGGGCCAACGTCCTGACTTTC. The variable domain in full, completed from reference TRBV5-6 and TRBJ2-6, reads DAGVTQSPTHLIKTRGQQVTLRCSPKSGHDTVSWYQQALGQGPQFIFQYYEEEERQRGNFPDRFSGHQFPNYSSELNVNALLLGDSALYLCASSFGQGVVSGANVLTFGAGSRLTVL.

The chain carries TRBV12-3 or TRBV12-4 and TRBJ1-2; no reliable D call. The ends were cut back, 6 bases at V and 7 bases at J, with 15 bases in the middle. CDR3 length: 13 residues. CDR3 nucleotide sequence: TGTGCCAGCAGGCCTAGACATGGTAGTGGCTACACCTTC. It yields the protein CASRPRHGSGYTF.

In DNA form, the CDR3 reads TGTGCCAGCAGCGCCTCCTACTACGAGCAGTACTTC. It yields the protein CASSASYYEQYF. V usage is TRBV5-8 and J usage is TRBJ2-7; D is undetermined. V lost 4 bases and J lost 3, with 8 bases in between. This CDR3 is 12 amino acids long. CDR1 SGHTS and CDR2 YDEGEE come from the germline V gene.

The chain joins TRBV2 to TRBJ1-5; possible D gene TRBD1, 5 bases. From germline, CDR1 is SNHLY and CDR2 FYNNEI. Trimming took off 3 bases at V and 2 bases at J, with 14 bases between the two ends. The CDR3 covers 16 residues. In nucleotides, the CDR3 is TGTGCCAGCAGTGACCCGGCAGGGTTAGGCAATCAGCCCCAGCATTTT. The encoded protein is CASSDPAGLGNQPQHF. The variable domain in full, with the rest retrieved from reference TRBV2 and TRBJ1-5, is EPEVTQTPSHQVTQMGQEVILRCVPISNHLYFYWYRQILGQKVEFLVSFYNNEISEKSEIFDDQFSVERPDGSNFTLKIRSTKLEDSAMYFCASSDPAGLGNQPQHFGDGTRLSIL.

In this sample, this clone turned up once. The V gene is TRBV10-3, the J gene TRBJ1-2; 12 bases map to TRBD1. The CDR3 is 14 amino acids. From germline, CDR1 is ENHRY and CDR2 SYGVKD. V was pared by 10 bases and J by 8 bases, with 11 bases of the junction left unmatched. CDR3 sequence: CATSPGQGAQGYTF. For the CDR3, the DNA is TGTGCCACCAGCCCGGGACAGGGGGCTCAAGGCTACACCTTC.

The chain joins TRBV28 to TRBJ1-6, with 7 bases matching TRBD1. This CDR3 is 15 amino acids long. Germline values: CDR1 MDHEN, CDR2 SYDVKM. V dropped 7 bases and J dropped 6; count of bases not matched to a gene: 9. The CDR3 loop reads CASNSGQLGNSPLHF. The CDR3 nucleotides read TGTGCCAGCAACTCGGGACAGTTAGGTAATTCACCCCTCCACTTT.

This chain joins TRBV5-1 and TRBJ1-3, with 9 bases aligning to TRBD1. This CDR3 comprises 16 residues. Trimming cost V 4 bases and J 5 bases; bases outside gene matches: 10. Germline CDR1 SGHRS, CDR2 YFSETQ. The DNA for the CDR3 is TGCGCCAGCAGCCCGTCGGGACAGGGAGGAAGAAACACCATATATTTT. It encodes CASSPSGQGGRNTIYF. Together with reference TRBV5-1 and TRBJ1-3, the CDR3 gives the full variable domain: KAGVTQTPRYLIKTRGQQVTLSCSPISGHRSVSWYQQTPGQGLQFLFEYFSETQRNKGNFPGRFSGRQFSNSRSEMNVSTLELGDSALYLCASSPSGQGGRNTIYFGEGSWLTVV.

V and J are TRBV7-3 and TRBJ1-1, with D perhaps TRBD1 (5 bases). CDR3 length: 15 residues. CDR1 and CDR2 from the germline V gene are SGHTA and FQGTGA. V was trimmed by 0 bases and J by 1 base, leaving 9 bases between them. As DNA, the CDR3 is TGTGCCAGCAGCTTAACGAGAAGGGGGAACACTGAAGCTTTCTTT. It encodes CASSLTRRGNTEAFF. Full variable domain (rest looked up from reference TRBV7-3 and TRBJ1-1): GAGVSQTPSNKVTEKGKYVELRCDPISGHTALYWYRQSLGQGPEFLIYFQGTGAADDSGLPNDRFFAVRPEGSVSTLKIQRTERGDSAVYLCASSLTRRGNTEAFFGQGTRLTVV.

The CDR3 is CASSPPTPGDEQFF. CDR3 nucleotides: TGTGCCAGCTCACCCCCCACCCCGGGAGATGAGCAGTTCTTC. This chain links TRBV18 with TRBJ2-1; tentative D call: TRBD2 (6 bases). Germline values: CDR1 KGHSH, CDR2 LQKENI. Trimming removed 3 bases from V and 8 bases from J, with 14 bases in between. The CDR3 has 14 residues.

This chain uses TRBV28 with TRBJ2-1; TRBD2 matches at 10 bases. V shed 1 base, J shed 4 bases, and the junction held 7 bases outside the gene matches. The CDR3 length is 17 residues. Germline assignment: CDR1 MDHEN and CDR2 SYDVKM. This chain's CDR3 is CASSLSSGGAEYNEQFF. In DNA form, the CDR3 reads TGTGCCAGCAGTTTATCCAGCGGGGGGGCCGAATACAATGAGCAGTTCTTC. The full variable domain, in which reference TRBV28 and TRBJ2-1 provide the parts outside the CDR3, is DVKVTQSSRYLVKRTGEKVFLECVQDMDHENMFWYRQDPGLGLRLIYFSYDVKMKEKGDIPEGYSVSREKKERFSLILESASTNQTSMYLCASSLSSGGAEYNEQFFGPGTRLTVL.

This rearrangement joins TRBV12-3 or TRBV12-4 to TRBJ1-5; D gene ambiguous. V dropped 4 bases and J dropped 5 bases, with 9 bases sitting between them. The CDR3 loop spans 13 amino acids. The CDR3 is CASSYKEHQPQHF. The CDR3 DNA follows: TGTGCCAGCAGTTACAAGGAACATCAGCCCCAGCATTTT.

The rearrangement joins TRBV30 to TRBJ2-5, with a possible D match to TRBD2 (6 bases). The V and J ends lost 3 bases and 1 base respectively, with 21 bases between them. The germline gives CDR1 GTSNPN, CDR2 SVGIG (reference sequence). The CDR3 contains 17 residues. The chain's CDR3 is CAWSHRLVLQGQETQYF. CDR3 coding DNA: TGTGCCTGGAGCCATCGACTAGTTCTCCAGGGCCAAGAGACCCAGTACTTC.

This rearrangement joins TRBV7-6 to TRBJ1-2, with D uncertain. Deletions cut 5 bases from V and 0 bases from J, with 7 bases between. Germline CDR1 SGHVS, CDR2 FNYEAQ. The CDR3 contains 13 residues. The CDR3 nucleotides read TGTGCCAGCAGCCAGCTTCCTAACTATGGCTACACCTTC. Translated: CASSQLPNYGYTF.

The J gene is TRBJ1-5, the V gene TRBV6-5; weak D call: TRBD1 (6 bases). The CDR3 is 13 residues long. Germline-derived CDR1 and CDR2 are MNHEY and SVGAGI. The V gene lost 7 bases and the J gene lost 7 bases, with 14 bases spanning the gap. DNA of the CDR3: TGTGCCAGCACGCAGGGGTGGGGGCAGCCCCAGCATTTT. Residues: CASTQGWGQPQHF.

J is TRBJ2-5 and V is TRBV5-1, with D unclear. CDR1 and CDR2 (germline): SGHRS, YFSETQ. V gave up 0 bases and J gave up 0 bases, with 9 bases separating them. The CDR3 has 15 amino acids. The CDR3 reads CASSLEGRYQETQYF. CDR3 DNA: TGCGCCAGCAGCTTGGAGGGCAGGTACCAAGAGACCCAGTACTTC.

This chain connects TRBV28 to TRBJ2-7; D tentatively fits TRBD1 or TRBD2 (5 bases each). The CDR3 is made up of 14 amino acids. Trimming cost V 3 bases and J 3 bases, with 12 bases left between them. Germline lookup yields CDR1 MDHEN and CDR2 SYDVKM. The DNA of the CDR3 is TGTGCCAGCAGTTTGCCAGGGACCCTCTACGAGCAGTACTTC. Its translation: CASSLPGTLYEQYF.

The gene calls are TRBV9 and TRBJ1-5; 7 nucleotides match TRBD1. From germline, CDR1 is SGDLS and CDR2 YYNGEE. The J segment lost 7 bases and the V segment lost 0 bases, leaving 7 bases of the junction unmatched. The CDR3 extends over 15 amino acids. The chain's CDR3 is CASSVGQGREQPQHF. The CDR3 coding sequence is TGTGCCAGCAGCGTAGGACAGGGACGTGAACAGCCCCAGCATTTT.

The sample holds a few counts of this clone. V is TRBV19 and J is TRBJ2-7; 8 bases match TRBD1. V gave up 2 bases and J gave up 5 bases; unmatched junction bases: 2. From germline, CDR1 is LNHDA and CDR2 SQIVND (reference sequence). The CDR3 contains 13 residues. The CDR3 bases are TGTGCCAGTAGTATACAGGGGGCTAACGAGCAGTACTTC. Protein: CASSIQGANEQYF. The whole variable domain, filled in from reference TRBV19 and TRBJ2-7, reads DGGITQSPKYLFRKEGQNVTLSCEQNLNHDAMYWYRQDPGQGLRLIYYSQIVNDFQKGDIAEGYSVSREKKESFPLTVTSAQKNPTAFYLCASSIQGANEQYFGPGTRLTVT.

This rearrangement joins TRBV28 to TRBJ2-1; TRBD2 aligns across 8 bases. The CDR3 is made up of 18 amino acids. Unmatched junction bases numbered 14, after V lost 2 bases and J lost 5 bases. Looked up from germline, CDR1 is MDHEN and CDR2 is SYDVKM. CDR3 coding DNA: TGTGCCAGCAGTTTAATCGCGGGGTCGGGGGGGCCCCACAATGAGCAGTTCTTC. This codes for CASSLIAGSGGPHNEQFF.

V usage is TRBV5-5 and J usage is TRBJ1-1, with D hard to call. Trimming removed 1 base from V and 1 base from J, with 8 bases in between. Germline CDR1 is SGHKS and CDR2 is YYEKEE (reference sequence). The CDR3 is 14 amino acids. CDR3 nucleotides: TGTGCCAGCAGCTTGCAACTTCCGAACACTGAAGCTTTCTTT. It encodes CASSLQLPNTEAFF.